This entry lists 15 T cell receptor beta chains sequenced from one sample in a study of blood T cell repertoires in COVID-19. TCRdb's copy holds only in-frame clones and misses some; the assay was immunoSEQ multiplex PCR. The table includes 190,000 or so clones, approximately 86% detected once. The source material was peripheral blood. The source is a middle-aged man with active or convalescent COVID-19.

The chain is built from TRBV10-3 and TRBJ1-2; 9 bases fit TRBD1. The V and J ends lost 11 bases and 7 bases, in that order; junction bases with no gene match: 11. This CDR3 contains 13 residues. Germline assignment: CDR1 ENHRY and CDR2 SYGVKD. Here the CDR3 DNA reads TGTGCCGGGGCCCGGACAGGGGAATCTGGCTACACCTTC. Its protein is CAGARTGESGYTF.

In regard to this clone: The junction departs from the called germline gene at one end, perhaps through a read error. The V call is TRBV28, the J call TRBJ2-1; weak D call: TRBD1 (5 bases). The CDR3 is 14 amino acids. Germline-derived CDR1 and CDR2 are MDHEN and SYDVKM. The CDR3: CVSSFWPQGNEQFF. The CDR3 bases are TGTGTCAGCAGTTTTTGGCCCCAGGGCAATGAGCAGTTCTTC.

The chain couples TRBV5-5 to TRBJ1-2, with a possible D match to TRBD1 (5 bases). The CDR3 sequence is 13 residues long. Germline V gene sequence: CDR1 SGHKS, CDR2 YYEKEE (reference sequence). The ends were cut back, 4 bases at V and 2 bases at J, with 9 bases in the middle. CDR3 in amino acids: CASSRGENYGYTF. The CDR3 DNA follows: TGTGCCAGCAGCCGGGGGGAGAACTATGGCTACACCTTC.

This CDR3 reads CASSQDPGQVGYSNQPQHF. In DNA form, the CDR3 reads TGCGCCAGCAGCCAAGACCCGGGACAGGTCGGGTATAGCAATCAGCCCCAGCATTTT. The V and J genes are TRBV4-1 and TRBJ1-5; TRBD1 matches 8 bases. J lost 0 bases, V lost 0 bases, and 10 bases had no gene match. CDR3 length: 19 amino acids. Germline loops: CDR1 MGHRA, CDR2 YSYEKL.

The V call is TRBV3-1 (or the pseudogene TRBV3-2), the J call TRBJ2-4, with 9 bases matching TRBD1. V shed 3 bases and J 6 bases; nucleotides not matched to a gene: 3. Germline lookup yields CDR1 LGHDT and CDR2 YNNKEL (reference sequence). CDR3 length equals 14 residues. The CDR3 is CASSQTDRGNIQYF. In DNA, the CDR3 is TGTGCCAGCAGCCAGACGGACAGGGGAAACATTCAGTACTTC.

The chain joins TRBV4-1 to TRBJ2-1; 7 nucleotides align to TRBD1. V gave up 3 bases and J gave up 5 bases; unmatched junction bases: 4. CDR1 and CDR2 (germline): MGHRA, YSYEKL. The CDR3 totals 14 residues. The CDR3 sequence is CASSQSTGNNEQFF. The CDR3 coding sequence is TGCGCCAGCAGCCAGTCGACAGGGAACAATGAGCAGTTCTTC.

CDR3 region: CASSLNRDAGYTF. The CDR3 DNA follows: TGTGCCAGCAGCCTCAACAGGGATGCAGGCTACACCTTC. The chain uses TRBV5-4 and TRBJ1-2; a weak D match, TRBD1 (6 bases). Germline V gives CDR1 SGHNT, CDR2 YYREEE (reference sequence). This CDR3 spans 13 amino acids. V shed 4 bases and J shed 8 bases, with 15 bases lying between them.

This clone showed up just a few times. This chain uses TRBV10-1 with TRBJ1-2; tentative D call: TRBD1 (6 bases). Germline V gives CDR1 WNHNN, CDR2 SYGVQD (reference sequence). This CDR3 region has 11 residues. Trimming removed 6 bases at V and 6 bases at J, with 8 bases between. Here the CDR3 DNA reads TGCGCCAGCAGAACAGGGCATGGCTACACCTTC. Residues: CASRTGHGYTF.

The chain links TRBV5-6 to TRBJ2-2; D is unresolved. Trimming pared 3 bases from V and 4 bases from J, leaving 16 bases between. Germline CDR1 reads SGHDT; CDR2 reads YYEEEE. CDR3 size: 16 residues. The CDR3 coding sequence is TGTGCCAGCAGCTCTGCTAAGAGCGCGTTCACCGGGGAGCTGTTTTTT. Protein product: CASSSAKSAFTGELFF.

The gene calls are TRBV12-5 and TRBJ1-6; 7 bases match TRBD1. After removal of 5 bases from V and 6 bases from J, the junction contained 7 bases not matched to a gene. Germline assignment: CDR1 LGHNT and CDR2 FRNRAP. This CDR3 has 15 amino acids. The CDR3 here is CASGPPGQRNSPLHF. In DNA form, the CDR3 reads TGTGCTAGTGGTCCCCCGGGACAGCGTAATTCACCCCTCCACTTT.

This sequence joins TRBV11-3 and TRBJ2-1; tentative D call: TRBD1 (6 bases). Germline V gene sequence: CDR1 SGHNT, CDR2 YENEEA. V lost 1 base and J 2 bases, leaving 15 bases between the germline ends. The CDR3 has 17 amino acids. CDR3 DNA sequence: TGTGCCAGCAGCTTAGTGGTCTGGGGGCAGGCCTACAATGAGCAGTTCTTC. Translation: CASSLVVWGQAYNEQFF.

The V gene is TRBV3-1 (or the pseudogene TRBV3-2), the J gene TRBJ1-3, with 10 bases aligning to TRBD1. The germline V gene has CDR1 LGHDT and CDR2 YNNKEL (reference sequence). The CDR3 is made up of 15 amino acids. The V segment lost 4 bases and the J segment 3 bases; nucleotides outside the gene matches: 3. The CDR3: CASSPDRGLGNTIYF. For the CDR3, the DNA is TGTGCCAGCAGCCCTGACAGGGGGCTTGGAAACACCATATATTTT.

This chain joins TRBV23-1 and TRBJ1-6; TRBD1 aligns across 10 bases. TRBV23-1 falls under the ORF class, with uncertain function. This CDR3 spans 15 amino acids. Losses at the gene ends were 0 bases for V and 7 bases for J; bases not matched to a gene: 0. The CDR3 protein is CASSQSDRGNSPLHF. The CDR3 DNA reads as TGCGCCAGCAGTCAATCGGACAGGGGGAATTCACCCCTCCACTTT.

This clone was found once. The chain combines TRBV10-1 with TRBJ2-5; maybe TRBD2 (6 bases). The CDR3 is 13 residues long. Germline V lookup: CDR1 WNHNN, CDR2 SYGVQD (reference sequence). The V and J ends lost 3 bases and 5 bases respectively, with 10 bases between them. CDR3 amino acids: CASSDSLAETQYF. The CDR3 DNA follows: TGCGCCAGCAGTGATAGCCTAGCGGAGACCCAGTACTTC.

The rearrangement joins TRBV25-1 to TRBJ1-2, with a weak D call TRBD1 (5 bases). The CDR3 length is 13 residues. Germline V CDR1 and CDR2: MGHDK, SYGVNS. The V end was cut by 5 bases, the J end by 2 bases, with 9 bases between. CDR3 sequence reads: CASSKKGNYGYTF. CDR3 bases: TGTGCCAGCAGTAAGAAGGGGAACTATGGCTACACCTTC.